This TCR beta chain was sequenced for a study of control samples from healthy donors and cancer patients. Data came from immunoSEQ multiplex PCR; TCRdb stores just in-frame clones and leaves some out. The data contain almost 90,000 clones, about 83% of them singletons. A few counts support this clone. The clonotype was recovered from a middle-aged woman in good health. The specimen sequenced was blood.

CDR3 protein: CASRGRRGGRYNEQFF. CDR3 DNA sequence: TGTGCCAGCCGAGGCCGCAGGGGGGGGCGCTACAATGAGCAGTTCTTC. V usage is TRBV7-2 and J usage is TRBJ2-1; D possibly matches TRBD1 or TRBD2 (7 bases each). CDR3 length: 16 residues. Germline V lookup: CDR1 SGHTA, CDR2 FQGNSA. The V and J ends lost 8 bases and 3 bases respectively, with 20 bases between them.